This TCR beta chain was observed in a study of cytomegalovirus exposure and HLA in healthy donors. Germline CDR1 is LGHNA and CDR2 is YSLEER. This CDR3 has 14 residues. Trimming took off 4 bases at V and 0 bases at J, with 10 bases between the two ends. The study ran its PCR with 60 Vbeta and 13 Jbeta primers. The assay was immunoSEQ multiplex PCR, and TCRdb's table has in-frame clones only and misses some. The sample carries roughly 180,000 clones, roughly 80% recorded once. The table lists this clone with a count of one. This TCR came from a man aged 25-40 years in good health and CMV-seropositive. This sequence joins TRBV4-3 and TRBJ2-7; D gene ambiguous. Sequencing was performed on PBMCs. The CDR3, as DNA: TGCGCCAGCAGCCTCGTCCGGAGCTCCTACGAGCAGTACTTC. The encoded protein is CASSLVRSSYEQYF.